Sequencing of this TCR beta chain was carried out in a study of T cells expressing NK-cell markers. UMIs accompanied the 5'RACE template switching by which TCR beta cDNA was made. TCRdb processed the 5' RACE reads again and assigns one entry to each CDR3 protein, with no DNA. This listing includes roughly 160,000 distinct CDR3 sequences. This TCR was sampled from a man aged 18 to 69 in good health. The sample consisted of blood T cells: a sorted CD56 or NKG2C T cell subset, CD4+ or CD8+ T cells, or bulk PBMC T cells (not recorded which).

The CDR3 loop is CASSPPTKPNTGELFF. J is TRBJ2-2 and V is TRBV5-6. The CDR3 is 16 amino acids. Germline V gene lookup returns CDR1 SGHDT and CDR2 YYEEEE. Filled out from reference TRBV5-6 and TRBJ2-2, the complete variable domain reads DAGVTQSPTHLIKTRGQQVTLRCSPKSGHDTVSWYQQALGQGPQFIFQYYEEEERQRGNFPDRFSGHQFPNYSSELNVNALLLGDSALYLCASSPPTKPNTGELFFGEGSRLTVL.